A selection of T cell receptor beta chains follows, all from one sample in a study of tumor and adjacent non-tumor tissue in lung cancer. TCRdb fed the multiplex PCR reads into MiXCR, producing one record per CDR3 protein. The data contain around 210,000 distinct CDR3 sequences, 70% to 75% of them singletons. The specimen sequenced was lung tumor tissue. The receptors derive from a man aged 60-69 years with non-small cell lung cancer. Each CDR3 is given with its conserved first and last residue. A D gene is named only where the DNA matches it firmly. The size field is filled for only some rows; it gives once, few, many or a size class.

v_call	d_call	clone_size	cdr3_length	j_call	cdr3_aa	cdr3_nt
TRBV5-5	-	-	15	TRBJ2-7	CASSFGGQPYDKQYF	TGTGCTAGCAGCTTCGGAGGACAGCCCTACGATAAGCAGTACTTC
TRBV6-1	TRBD1	-	15	TRBJ1-3	CASREQGAVRNTINF	TGTGCCAGCAGGGAACAGGGGGCTGTGAGAAACACCATAAATTTT
TRBV6-1	TRBD1	-	13	TRBJ1-5	CASCEQGRPPQHF	TGTGCCAGCTGTGAACAGGGGAGGCCGCCCCAGCATTTT
TRBV5-4	TRBD2	few	15	TRBJ2-5	CASSLAYSGWETQYF	TGTGCCAGCAGCTTGGCCTATAGCGGGTGGGAGACCCAGTACTTC
TRBV5-6	-	-	12	TRBJ1-6	CASPLVATPLHF	TGTGCCTCTCCCTTGGTGGCGACACCCCTACACTTT
TRBV6-5	-	-	13	TRBJ2-5	CASSYGCGTTHYF	TGTGCCAGCAGTTACGGGTGTGGGACGACCCACTACTTC
TRBV6-1	TRBD1	-	14	TRBJ2-1	CATSSQTGGDEQFF	TGTGCCACCAGTAGCCAAACAGGGGGCGACGAGCAGTTCTTC
TRBV29-1	-	once	12	TRBJ1-1	CNGGRLNTEAFF	TGCAACGGGGGACGTTTGAACACTGAAGCTTTCTTT
TRBV29-1	-	many	14	TRBJ2-7	CSVDGGQGRGEQYF	TGCAGCGTTGATGGTGGCCAGGGGCGCGGCGAGCAGTACTTC
TRBV20-1	TRBD2	-	15	TRBJ2-3	CSAGTSGGRTDTQYF	TGCAGTGCTGGGACTAGCGGGGGGCGCACAGATACGCAGTATTTT
TRBV24-1	-	many	12	TRBJ1-5	CATSAPGQPQHF	TGTGCCACCAGTGCACCGGGTCAGCCCCAGCATTTT
TRBV7-9	-	-	13	TRBJ2-1	CDSSFRGYNEQFF	TGTGACAGCAGCTTTCGGGGTTACAATGAACAGTTCTTC
TRBV12-3/TRBV12-4	-	-	12	TRBJ1-1	CANRPENTEAFF	TGTGCCAACAGGCCGGAGAACACTGAAGCTTTCTTC
TRBV7-3	-	-	13	TRBJ2-7	CAISLNPTYEQYF	TGTGCCATCAGCTTAAACCCCACCTACGAGCAGTACTTC
TRBV10-1	-	many	12	TRBJ1-1	CASSIENTEAFF	TGCGCCAGCAGTATAGAGAACACTGAAGCTTTCTTT
TRBV4-1	-	-	13	TRBJ1-3	CASNSGHKNTIYF	TGCGCCAGCAACTCGGGACATAAAAACACCATATATTTT
TRBV12-3/TRBV12-4	-	few	10	TRBJ2-4	CASSQNIQYF	TGTGCCAGCAGCCAGAACATTCAGTACTTC
TRBV12-3/TRBV12-4	TRBD2	-	19	TRBJ2-4	CANSRGGTSGGRDKNIQYF	TGTGCCAACAGCCGTGGTGGCACTAGCGGGGGGCGAGACAAAAACATTCAGTACTTC
TRBV6-1	-	-	16	TRBJ2-5	CASTGARVSYQETQYF	TGTGCCAGCACCGGCGCTCGCGTGAGCTACCAAGAGACCCAGTACTTC
TRBV20-1	-	-	14	TRBJ2-3	CSAWSTRTGDTQYF	TGCAGTGCGTGGTCCACTAGGACCGGAGATACGCAGTATTTT
TRBV11-2	TRBD2	-	17	TRBJ2-1	CASSSSLAGGTYNEQLF	TGTGCCAGCAGTTCGTCTCTAGCGGGGGGAACCTACAATGAGCAGTTATTC
TRBV6-2/TRBV6-3	-	-	13	TRBJ1-2	CASILTENYGYTF	TGTGCCAGCATTTTGACAGAGAACTATGGCTACACCTTC
TRBV11-1	TRBD2	few	17	TRBJ2-1	CASSLSRLAGCSIEQFF	TGTGCCAGCAGCTTATCTCGGCTAGCGGGATGCAGCATTGAGCAGTTCTTC
TRBV4-1	TRBD1	-	15	TRBJ2-1	CVSSYTDRVYIEQFF	TGCGTCAGCAGCTATACGGACAGGGTCTACATTGAGCAGTTCTTC
TRBV28	-	-	14	TRBJ2-1	CASSPPSGAKYPFF	TGTGCCAGCTCTCCCCCTTCGGGAGCAAAGTATCCGTTCTTC
TRBV11-2	-	-	14	TRBJ1-1	CASSLVGRVTEAFF	TGTGCCAGCAGCCTAGTCGGGAGGGTCACTGAAGCATTCTTT
TRBV20-1	TRBD1	-	14	TRBJ2-7	CSARAGQKTYEQYF	TGCAGTGCTAGAGCGGGACAGAAGACCTACGAGCAGTACTTC